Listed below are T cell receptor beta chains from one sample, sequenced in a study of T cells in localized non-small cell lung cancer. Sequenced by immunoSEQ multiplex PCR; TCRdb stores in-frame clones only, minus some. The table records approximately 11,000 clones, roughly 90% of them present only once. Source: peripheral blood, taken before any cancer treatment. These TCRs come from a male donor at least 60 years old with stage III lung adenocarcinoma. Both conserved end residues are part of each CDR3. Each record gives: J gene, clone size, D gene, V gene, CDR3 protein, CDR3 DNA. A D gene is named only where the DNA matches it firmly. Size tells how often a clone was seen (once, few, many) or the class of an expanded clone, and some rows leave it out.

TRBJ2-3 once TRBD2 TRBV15 CATSRGRVAGDADTQYF TGTGCCACCAGCAGAGGCCGGGTAGCGGGAGACGCAGATACGCAGTATTTT
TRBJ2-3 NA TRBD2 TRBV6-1 CASSVTSGSQPTDTQYF TGTGCCAGCAGTGTTACTAGCGGGAGCCAGCCCACAGATACGCAGTATTTT
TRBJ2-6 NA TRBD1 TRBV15 CATRFRDRSSGANVLTF TGTGCCACCAGATTCCGGGACAGGTCCTCTGGGGCCAACGTCCTGACTTTC
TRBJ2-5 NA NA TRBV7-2 CASSREQFRQETQYF TGTGCCAGCAGCCGAGAACAGTTCCGCCAAGAGACCCAGTACTTC
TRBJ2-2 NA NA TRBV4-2 CASSQVTGELFF TGTGCCAGCAGCCAAGTTACCGGGGAGCTGTTTTTT
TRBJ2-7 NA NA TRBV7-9 CASSQPPGDEQYF TGTGCCAGCAGCCAACCGCCCGGGGACGAGCAGTACTTC
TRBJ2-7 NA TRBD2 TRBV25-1 CASSLNSGIGRNEQYF TGTGCCAGCAGTCTGAATTCCGGTATCGGGAGGAACGAGCAGTACTTC
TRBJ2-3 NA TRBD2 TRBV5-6 CASSLRLAGTTDTQYF TGTGCCAGCAGCTTGCGGCTAGCGGGAACCACAGATACGCAGTATTTT
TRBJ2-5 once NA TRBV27 CASSLSPIPGAGEGTQYF TGTGCCAGCAGTTTATCGCCCATCCCGGGGGCCGGGGAAGGAACCCAGTACTTC
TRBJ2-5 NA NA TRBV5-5 CASSQGLEGTQYF TGTGCCAGCAGCCAAGGTCTGGAGGGGACCCAGTACTTC
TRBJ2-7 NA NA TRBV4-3 CASRQEWGNYEQYF TGCGCCAGCAGACAAGAATGGGGTAACTACGAGCAGTACTTC
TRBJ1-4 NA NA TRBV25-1 CASSEDRTNEKLFF TGTGCCAGCAGTGAAGACAGAACTAATGAAAAACTGTTTTTT
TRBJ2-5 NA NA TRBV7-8 CASSLRAVSLGRETQYF TGTGCCAGCAGCCTTCGAGCGGTCTCGTTGGGACGGGAGACCCAGTACTTC
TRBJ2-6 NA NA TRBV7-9 CASSVARVYSGANVLTF TGTGCCAGCAGCGTTGCCAGGGTCTACTCTGGGGCCAACGTCCTGACTTTC
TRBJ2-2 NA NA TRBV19 CASSMTPSPNTGELFF TGTGCCAGTAGTATGACACCAAGCCCGAACACCGGGGAGCTGTTTTTT
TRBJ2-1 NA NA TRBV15 CATSRDFQREQFF TGTGCCACCAGCAGAGATTTCCAGCGGGAGCAGTTCTTC
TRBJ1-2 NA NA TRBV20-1 CSAREYGYTF TGCAGTGCTAGAGAATATGGCTACACCTTC
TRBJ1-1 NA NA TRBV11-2 CASSSQPRTVNTEAFF TGTGCCAGCAGCTCCCAGCCCAGGACGGTGAACACTGAAGCTTTCTTT
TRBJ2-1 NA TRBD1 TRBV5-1 CASSLETGSGEQFF TGCGCCAGCAGCCTCGAGACAGGGTCAGGTGAGCAGTTCTTC
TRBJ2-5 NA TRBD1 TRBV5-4 CASSLATGEWETQYF TGTGCCAGCAGCTTGGCCACAGGGGAGTGGGAGACCCAGTACTTC
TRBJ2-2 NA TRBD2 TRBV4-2 CASSQDLDVAGDTGELFF TGTGCCAGCAGCCAAGATCTCGACGTAGCGGGAGATACCGGGGAGCTGTTTTTT
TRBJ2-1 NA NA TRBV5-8 CASSLGPGSNEQFF TGTGCCAGCAGCTTGGGTCCCGGGAGCAATGAGCAGTTCTTC
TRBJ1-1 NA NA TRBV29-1 CSVEDEGGNTEAFF TGCAGCGTTGAAGATGAAGGGGGGAACACTGAAGCTTTCTTT
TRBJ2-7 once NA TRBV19 CASSLRTAQNYEQYF TGTGCCAGTAGTTTGAGGACCGCCCAGAACTACGAGCAGTACTTC
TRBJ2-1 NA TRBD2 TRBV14 CASSFGKRESVYNEQFF TGTGCCAGCAGCTTCGGTAAGCGGGAGTCTGTTTACAATGAGCAGTTCTTC
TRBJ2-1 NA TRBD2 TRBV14 CASSQNSGSFGEQFF TGTGCCAGCAGCCAAAATAGCGGGAGTTTCGGTGAGCAGTTCTTC
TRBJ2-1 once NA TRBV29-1 CSVDLGGGGSNEQFF TGCAGCGTTGACCTCGGGGGCGGCGGGTCTAATGAGCAGTTCTTC
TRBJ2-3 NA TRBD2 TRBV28 CASSRGTRATDTQYF TGTGCCAGCAGCCGCGGGACTAGGGCCACAGATACGCAGTATTTT
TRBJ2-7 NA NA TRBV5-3 CASSPTQRLREQYF TGTGCCAGCAGCCCCACCCAGAGGCTTCGAGAGCAGTACTTC
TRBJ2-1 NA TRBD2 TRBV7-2 CASSLGLAGDYEQFF TGTGCCAGCAGCCTGGGACTAGCGGGAGACTATGAGCAGTTCTTC
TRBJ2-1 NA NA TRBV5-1 CASSRDTLTIYNEQFF TGCGCCAGCAGCAGGGACACACTTACAATCTACAATGAGCAGTTCTTC
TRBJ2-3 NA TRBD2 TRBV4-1 CASSLLGLAGGGDTQYF TGCGCCAGCAGCCTCCTGGGACTAGCGGGTGGGGGAGATACGCAGTATTTT
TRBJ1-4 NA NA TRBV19 CASSGQAATNEKLFF TGTGCCAGTAGTGGTCAGGCTGCAACTAATGAAAAACTGTTTTTT
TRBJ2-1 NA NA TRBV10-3 CAISESMASSSYNEQFF TGTGCCATCAGTGAGTCGATGGCGTCGAGCTCCTACAATGAGCAGTTCTTC
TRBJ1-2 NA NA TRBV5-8 CASSLNQDGYTF TGTGCCAGCAGCTTAAACCAGGATGGCTACACCTTC
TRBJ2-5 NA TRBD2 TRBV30 CAWSVAGGSRETQYF TGTGCCTGGAGTGTGGCGGGAGGGTCACGAGAGACCCAGTACTTC
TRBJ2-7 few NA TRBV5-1 CASSFYQGYEQYF TGCGCCAGCAGCTTCTATCAGGGCTACGAGCAGTACTTC
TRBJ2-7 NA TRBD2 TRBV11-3 CASSSTSGVLGEQYF TGTGCCAGCAGCTCGACTAGCGGGGTTCTGGGCGAGCAGTACTTC
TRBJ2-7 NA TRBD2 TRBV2 CASKGLERHEQYF TGTGCCAGCAAGGGACTAGAAAGGCACGAGCAGTACTTC
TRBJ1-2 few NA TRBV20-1 CSARKQGGYTF TGCAGTGCTCGGAAACAGGGAGGCTACACCTTC
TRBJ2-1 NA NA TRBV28 CASSPPTSYNEQFF TGTGCCAGCAGTCCCCCCACCTCCTACAATGAGCAGTTCTTC
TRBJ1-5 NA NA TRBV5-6 CASSFGISTRQPQHF TGTGCCAGCAGCTTTGGGATATCAACGAGACAGCCCCAGCATTTT
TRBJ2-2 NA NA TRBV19 CATSMLGAVQTGELFF TGTGCCACCAGTATGCTGGGGGCCGTCCAAACCGGGGAGCTGTTTTTT
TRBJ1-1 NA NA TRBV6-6 CASSYSYGEAFF TGTGCCAGCAGTTACTCATACGGGGAAGCTTTCTTT
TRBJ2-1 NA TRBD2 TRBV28 CASSFESGILSEQFF TGTGCCAGCAGTTTTGAGAGCGGGATCTTAAGTGAGCAGTTCTTC
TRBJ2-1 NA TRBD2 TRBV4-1 CASSQAGLAGDEQFF TGCGCCAGCAGCCAAGCTGGACTAGCGGGCGATGAGCAGTTCTTC
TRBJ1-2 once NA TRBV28 CASSPQDRIGGYTF TGTGCCAGCAGTCCTCAAGACAGGATTGGTGGCTACACCTTC
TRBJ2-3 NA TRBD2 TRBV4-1 CASSQGGDTQYF TGCGCCAGCAGCCAGGGGGGGGATACGCAGTATTTT
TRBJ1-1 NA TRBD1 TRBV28 CASRFTGGNTEAFF TGTGCCAGCAGATTTACAGGGGGGAACACTGAAGCTTTCTTT
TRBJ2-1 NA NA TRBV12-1 CASSLTSGTLDEQFF TGTGCCAGCAGCCTGACTAGCGGGACCCTTGATGAGCAGTTCTTC
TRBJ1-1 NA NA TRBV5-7 CASSLGEFGTEAFF TGTGCCAGCAGCTTGGGCGAGTTTGGAACTGAAGCTTTCTTT
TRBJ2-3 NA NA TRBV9 CASSVDLWGTDTTTDTQYF TGTGCCAGCAGCGTAGATCTATGGGGGACCGACACGACGACAGATACGCAGTATTTT
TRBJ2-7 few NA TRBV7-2 CASSRQAYEQYF TGTGCCAGCAGCAGACAGGCCTACGAGCAGTACTTC
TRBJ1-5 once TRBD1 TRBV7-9 CASSRGDRGFQPQHF TGTGCCAGCAGTCGAGGGGACAGGGGTTTTCAGCCCCAGCATTTT
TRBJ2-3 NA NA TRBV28 CASVRGTDTQYF TGTGCCAGCGTCAGGGGCACAGATACGCAGTATTTT
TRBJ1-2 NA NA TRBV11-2 CASSLDRHYGYTF TGTGCCAGCAGCTTAGACAGACACTATGGCTACACCTTC
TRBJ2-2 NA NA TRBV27 CASSFGGPSYTGELFF TGTGCCAGCAGTTTCGGGGGACCTTCGTACACCGGGGAGCTGTTTTTT
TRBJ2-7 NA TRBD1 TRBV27 CASSGKQGATYEQYF TGTGCCAGCAGTGGAAAACAGGGGGCAACCTACGAGCAGTACTTC
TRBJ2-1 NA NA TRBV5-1 CASSFLLDEQFF TGCGCCAGCAGCTTTCTACTGGATGAGCAGTTCTTC